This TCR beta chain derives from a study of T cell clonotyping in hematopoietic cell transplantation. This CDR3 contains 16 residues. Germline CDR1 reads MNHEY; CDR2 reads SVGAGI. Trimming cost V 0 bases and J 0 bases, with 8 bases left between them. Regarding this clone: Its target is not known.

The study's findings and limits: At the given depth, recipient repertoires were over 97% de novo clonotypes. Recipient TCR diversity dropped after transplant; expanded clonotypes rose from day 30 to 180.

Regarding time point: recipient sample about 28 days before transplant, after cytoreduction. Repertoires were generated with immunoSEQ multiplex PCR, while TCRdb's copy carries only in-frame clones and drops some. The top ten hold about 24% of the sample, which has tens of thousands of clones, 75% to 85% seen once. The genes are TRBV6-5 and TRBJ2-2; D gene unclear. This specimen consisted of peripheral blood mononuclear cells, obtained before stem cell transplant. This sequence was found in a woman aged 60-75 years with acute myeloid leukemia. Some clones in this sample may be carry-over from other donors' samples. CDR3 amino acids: CASSYSASANTGELFF. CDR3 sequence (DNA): TGTGCCAGCAGTTACTCGGCCAGTGCGAACACCGGGGAGCTGTTTTTT.